This TCR beta chain derives from a study of blood T cells in healthy people across ages (dated by TCRdb to 2014 to 2015). Concerning the study at large: Template switching captured roughly one uniquely barcoded TCR beta cDNA molecule per two T cells in model experiments. Using deep sequencing normalized with unique cDNA molecular identifiers, the study measured how TCR beta repertoire diversity changes with age. Four age groups were formed from the donors: young (average about 17 years), middle-aged (around 39), aged (62) and long-lived (more than 75). To avoid experimental bias, donors of different ages were spread randomly across the sequencing lanes. For two donors (one aged 18 to 30 and one aged 80 or older), the study analyzed two additional independent replicas of 1 million unique cDNA reads from the same blood draw.

This clonotype occurred a few times. The antigen this receptor binds is unknown. No clone much larger than this one lies a single base away; base qualities are absent. Summary of the overall study and its limitations: Bulk unsorted PBMC profiling prevented conclusive comparison of naive and antigen-experienced compartments. Estimates of total diversity from one million sequenced T cells were regarded as lower bounds and underestimates. As age increased, observed TCR beta diversity per million T cells dropped in a roughly linear way, and a significant reduction was already evident by age around 41. The CMV infection status of donors was not known, potentially confounding age-related changes in expanded clonotypes. The long-lived group showed more naive CD4+ T cells, fewer expanded clones and increased TCR diversity than the aged group, suggesting age selection. Observed TCR beta diversity correlated strongly with the percentage of naive T cells measured by flow cytometry.

Germline trimming amounts to 4 bases on V and 2 bases on J, with 10 as the count of junction bases outside the gene matches. CDR1 DFQATT and CDR2 SNEGSKA were looked up in the germline V gene (reference sequence). Including the terminal cysteine and phenylalanine, the CDR3 comprises 17 residues. Only the CDR3 DNA stays, 51 bases, in frame from base 1. The donors were roughly 39 Caucasian individuals from Russia, aged roughly 6 to 95 years, who were systemically healthy. Each donor gave approximately 10 milliliters of peripheral blood, collected into EDTA-treated Vacutainer tubes. Ficoll-Paque density-gradient centrifugation was used to isolate PBMCs, with at least 7 million per sample. Total RNA was extracted from PBMCs with Trizol reagent, with at least 6 micrograms obtained per sample. For every donor, flow cytometry on a PBMC aliquot measured the percentage of naive CD45RAhigh/CD27high T cells.

Libraries were built with 5' RACE. The listed sequencing device is Illumina HiSeq 2500. A second PCR of roughly 7 to 12 cycles was performed with a sample-barcoded 5' primer and a J-beta primer mix. A unique molecular identifier was introduced onto each TCR beta cDNA molecule by a template-switch 5' adaptor carrying 12 random nucleotides. At least 2.5 million CDR3-containing paired-end reads were obtained from each sample. All of the RNA was converted into first-strand cDNA using the Mint cDNA synthesis kit, with a TRBC-specific oligonucleotide serving as the primer. Following uracil-DNA glycosylase treatment, a first 18-cycle PCR with universal primers M1SS and BC2_uni_R was performed on all cDNA. Per the authors' processing: For normalization, 1 million high-quality reads, each with a distinct molecular identifier, were randomly selected from each sample. Reads sharing molecular identifiers were discarded rather than binned into consensus sequences. MiTCR, run with a Q25 quality threshold and the strictest error-elimination algorithm, handled CDR3 identification, clonotype clustering and error correction. A nonparametric unseen species model with Euler transformation was used to estimate lower-bound total TCR beta diversity. TCRdb itself trimmed the public reads at Q25 with fastp, ran MiXCR and retained productive beta chains. When rows share a CDR3 protein, they turn into one entry using the most common DNA and genes. What appears here as the V and J calls and clone size reflects TCRdb's work, not the paper's. The sample table shows 1.5 million to 2 million distinct CDR3 sequences, and 25% to 30% are seen once. Over 7% of the sample comes from the top ten.

The sequenced sample consisted of blood. This TCR was sampled from a woman aged 25 to 39 in good health. The sequence is built from TRBV20-1 and TRBJ2-5; 13 central bases correspond to TRBD2. The bases read TGCAGTGCTATCGTGGGAAGACTAGCGGGAGGACAAGAGACCCAGTACTTC. It translates as CSAIVGRLAGGQETQYF.